The rows below give T cell receptor beta chains drawn from one sample of a study of blood T cells in healthy people across ages. Each CDR3 protein is one row after TCRdb ran MiXCR on the 5' RACE reads. The table has approximately 1,700,000 distinct CDR3 sequences, about two fifths seen once. The material sequenced was blood. These receptor sequences come from a human donor in good health. CDR3s include the opening cysteine and the closing phenylalanine or tryptophan. D genes are given only for firm matches. Size is stated for part of the rows, as once, few or many counts, or as a class when the clone is expanded.

TRBV7-2,TRBJ1-4,TRBD1,-,TGTGCCTGCAGCTTAGGACAGGGGTACCGTGAAAAACTGTTTTTT,CACSLGQGYREKLFF
TRBV20-1,TRBJ2-5,-,few,TGCAGTGCTGAGTCGGGCGGCCGTGGAGAAGAGACCCAGTACTTC,CSAESGGRGEETQYF
TRBV29-1,TRBJ1-1,-,-,TGCAGCGTTGTATACGGGGCTGAAGCTTTCTTT,CSVVYGAEAFF
TRBV29-1,TRBJ2-7,TRBD2,-,TGCAGCGTTTCGGGACTAGCGGTGAGACAGTACTTC,CSVSGLAVRQYF
TRBV5-1,TRBJ2-5,-,few,TGCGCCAGCACGTCCACAACAGGGTGGACGACCCAGTACTTC,CASTSTTGWTTQYF
TRBV4-2,TRBJ1-4,-,-,TGTGCCAGCAGCCAAGCGGGGGGAAAACTGTTTTTT,CASSQAGGKLFF
TRBV12-3/TRBV12-4,TRBJ1-2,TRBD1,-,TGTGCCAGCCTTTACCTGGCCAGGGGGCACTATGGCTACACCTTC,CASLYLARGHYGYTF
TRBV4-1,TRBJ2-2,-,few,TGCGCCAGCAGCCAAGATTTTGGGCAGGGGAACACCGGGGAGCTGTTTTTT,CASSQDFGQGNTGELFF
TRBV29-1,TRBJ1-1,-,many,TGCAGCGTTGCCCCTGGGTGGGCCATGAACACTGAAGCTTTCTTT,CSVAPGWAMNTEAFF
TRBV7-3,TRBJ1-1,-,-,TGTGCCAGCAGCTTGTGGTACCCAGACAGCCAATTCACTGAAGCTTTCTTT,CASSLWYPDSQFTEAFF
TRBV4-1,TRBJ2-1,-,-,TGCGCCAGCAGCCAAGATATTACCTACAATGAGCAGTTCTTC,CASSQDITYNEQFF
TRBV3-1,TRBJ2-5,-,few,TGTGCCAGCAGCCAACTAACAGGGCAGGAGACCCAGTACTTC,CASSQLTGQETQYF
TRBV12-3/TRBV12-4,TRBJ1-1,-,few,TGTGCCAGCAGTTTAGCAGGGTTAGACGCTGAAGCTTTCTTT,CASSLAGLDAEAFF
TRBV29-1,TRBJ2-1,-,-,TGCAGCGTTGGAGAGGGAACAGAGCAGTTCTTC,CSVGEGTEQFF
TRBV5-1,TRBJ2-3,TRBD2,-,TGCGCCAGCAGCTTGGATCTAGCGGGGGCCCAGGGAGATACGCAGTATTTT,CASSLDLAGAQGDTQYF
TRBV20-1,TRBJ1-2,-,-,TGCAGTGCTAGAGCGGAATATGGCTACACCTTC,CSARAEYGYTF
TRBV10-3,TRBJ2-1,-,-,TGTGCCATCACCCCGACAGGTACGGAGAATGATGAGCAGTTCTTC,CAITPTGTENDEQFF
TRBV12-3/TRBV12-4,TRBJ2-3,TRBD1,few,TGTGCCAGCAGGACAGGGGGTTTTACAGATACGCAGTATTTT,CASRTGGFTDTQYF
TRBV7-6,TRBJ1-1,TRBD1,few,TGCGCCAGCAGCAACAGGGGGACGAACACTGAAGCTTTCTTT,CASSNRGTNTEAFF
TRBV7-9,TRBJ2-3,-,-,TGTGCCAGCAGCCTAGTACTGCGACTCAGCCCGGGCACAGATACGCAGTATTTT,CASSLVLRLSPGTDTQYF
TRBV7-2,TRBJ2-3,-,few,TGTGCCAGCACCCTTTTGAACTCAGATACGCAGTATTTT,CASTLLNSDTQYF
TRBV12-3/TRBV12-4,TRBJ1-5,-,-,TGTGCCAGCAGTCCTCAGGACAGCCCGGACCCTCAGCCCCAGCATTTT,CASSPQDSPDPQPQHF
TRBV3-1,TRBJ2-5,-,few,TGTGCCAGCAGCCCGCCGGGGGAGGCGTACCAAGAGACCCAGTACTTC,CASSPPGEAYQETQYF
TRBV7-2,TRBJ2-1,-,-,TGTGCCAGCAGCCAGCGACATTTGGGGCTTTCCTGCAATGAGCAGTTCTTC,CASSQRHLGLSCNEQFF
TRBV7-3,TRBJ2-1,-,-,TGTGCCAGCAGCTTTCAAACGGGCAATGAGCAGTTCTTC,CASSFQTGNEQFF
TRBV27,TRBJ1-2,-,few,TGTGCCAGCAGGACCCCAGGGGAAATTTTTGGCTACACCTTC,CASRTPGEIFGYTF
TRBV7-9,TRBJ1-2,-,-,TGTACCAGCAGCTTAGACTTCAGCGTGAGAGGCTATGGCTACACCTTC,CTSSLDFSVRGYGYTF
TRBV7-8,TRBJ2-7,-,-,TGTGCCAGCAGCTTGATAGTGGTCGGGGCTCCCCACGAGCAGTACTTC,CASSLIVVGAPHEQYF
TRBV4-1,TRBJ1-4,-,few,TGCGCCAGCAGCCAAGAGGGGACGGGAATAAATGAAAAACTGTTTTTT,CASSQEGTGINEKLFF
TRBV7-2,TRBJ2-1,-,-,TGTGCCAGCAGGTATAGTCACGCTAGCTCAAGGGGGAATGAGCAGTTCTTC,CASRYSHASSRGNEQFF
TRBV2,TRBJ2-1,TRBD2,-,TGTGCCAGCAGTGACTTGGGGACTAGAGCCTCCTACAATGAGCAGTTCTTC,CASSDLGTRASYNEQFF
TRBV5-1,TRBJ2-7,TRBD1,-,TGCGCCAGCAGCCTACTCGGGACAGGGCAGGAGGAGCAGTACTTC,CASSLLGTGQEEQYF
TRBV30,TRBJ1-2,TRBD1,-,TGTGCCTGGAGAGAGAACAGGGGTTTCGAAGGCTACACCTTC,CAWRENRGFEGYTF
TRBV6-6,TRBJ1-2,TRBD1,-,TGTGCCATTCCGAACGGGGAGGGGGCGAGTGAGGGCTACACCTTC,CAIPNGEGASEGYTF
TRBV4-1,TRBJ1-5,-,-,TGCGCCAGCAGCCCACGGGACCATAGTGGTCAGCCCCAGCATTTT,CASSPRDHSGQPQHF
TRBV20-1,TRBJ2-4,-,-,TGCAGTGCTAGAGACTCAGGGCTAGCCAAAAACATTCAGTACTTC,CSARDSGLAKNIQYF
TRBV7-2,TRBJ2-1,-,many,TGTGCCACGTCAGGCTCCTACAATGAGCAGTTCTTC,CATSGSYNEQFF
TRBV6-1,TRBJ2-7,-,few,TGTGCCAGCAGTGGGAAGTCAGATAGCGGAGTTTACGAGCAGTACTTC,CASSGKSDSGVYEQYF
TRBV7-2,TRBJ1-1,-,few,TGTGCCAGCAGCCAGACGGGGGGGAAGAACACTGAAGCTTTCTTT,CASSQTGGKNTEAFF
TRBV2,TRBJ1-1,-,-,TGTGCCAGCCTAAGGGCGACCGCCCCTAGGAACACTGAAGCTTTCTTT,CASLRATAPRNTEAFF
TRBV29-1,TRBJ1-2,-,many,TGCAGCGTTGAAGTGGGCGGGTATGGCTACACCTTC,CSVEVGGYGYTF
TRBV5-1,TRBJ2-1,TRBD1,-,TGCGCCAGCAGCGTGGGACAGGGGTTAGGTGAGCAGTTCTTC,CASSVGQGLGEQFF
TRBV6-2/TRBV6-3,TRBJ1-5,-,-,TGTGCCAGCCAGGGAAATCAGCCCCAGCATTTT,CASQGNQPQHF
TRBV11-2,TRBJ1-5,-,-,TGTGCCAGCAGCTTCCACAGGGGCAATCAGCCCCAGCATTTT,CASSFHRGNQPQHF
TRBV7-2,TRBJ2-3,-,few,TGTGCCAGCAGCTTAGCGCGACAGGACACAGATACGCAGTATTTT,CASSLARQDTDTQYF
TRBV4-2,TRBJ2-4,-,-,TGTGCCAGCAGCCAAGATGCGACACAAACACTAGCCAAAAACATTCAGTACTTC,CASSQDATQTLAKNIQYF
TRBV20-1,TRBJ1-1,-,-,TGCAGTGCTAGGGGAAGGGGAGTTGAAGCTTTCTTT,CSARGRGVEAFF
TRBV6-5,TRBJ2-6,-,-,TGTGCCAGCAGTTACTCGATGGGCCACTCTGGGGCCAACGTCCTGACTTTC,CASSYSMGHSGANVLTF
TRBV11-2,TRBJ2-1,-,-,TGTGCCAGCAGCTTAGATCGGGGGCTCAATGAGCAGTTCTTC,CASSLDRGLNEQFF
TRBV6-6,TRBJ1-2,-,-,TGTGCCAGCAGTTACACCGCGGGTCGTGGCTACACCTTC,CASSYTAGRGYTF
TRBV12-3/TRBV12-4,TRBJ2-2,TRBD1,-,TGTGCCAGCAGTTTCCCCAGGACAGGGGACACCGGGGAGCTGTTTTTT,CASSFPRTGDTGELFF
TRBV4-3,TRBJ2-4,TRBD1,many,TGCGCCAGCAGCCAAGGTCGACAGGGAAACATTCAGTACTTC,CASSQGRQGNIQYF
TRBV4-3,TRBJ2-1,TRBD2,few,TGCGCCAGCAGCCAGGAGCGGGGGGCGGGTGAGCAGTTCTTC,CASSQERGAGEQFF
TRBV10-3,TRBJ2-3,-,-,TGTGCCATCAGCCGCCCCGGAGATACGCAGTATTTT,CAISRPGDTQYF
TRBV6-2/TRBV6-3,TRBJ2-7,-,-,TGTGCCAGCAAAAATTGGGACGAGCAGTACTTC,CASKNWDEQYF